The present entry profiles one T cell receptor beta chain with its context. The CDR3 totals 15 residues. Trimming took off 5 bases at V and 6 bases at J, with 19 bases between the two ends. Germline V gives CDR1 LGHDT, CDR2 YNNKEL (reference sequence). TCRdb re-called the 5' RACE reads through MiXCR, storing one row per CDR3 protein. The table lists about 82,000 distinct CDR3 sequences, around 13% of them singletons, with 40% to 45% in the top ten. The data were obtained in a study of T-cell memory formation after mild COVID-19. Across the whole study: The study found TCR clusters largely donor specific.

The sequencing sample was made of PBMCs or a T cell subset sorted from them (not recorded which). This rearrangement joins TRBV3-1 to TRBJ2-5; D might be TRBD2 (6 bases). The sequence was collected from a young man who had mild COVID-19 (a few samples of this study predate the infection). Cell type and time point are not known. The CDR3 loop is CASSRAGTRQKTQYF. The CDR3, as DNA: TGTGCCAGCAGCAGAGCCGGGACTCGTCAGAAGACCCAGTACTTC.